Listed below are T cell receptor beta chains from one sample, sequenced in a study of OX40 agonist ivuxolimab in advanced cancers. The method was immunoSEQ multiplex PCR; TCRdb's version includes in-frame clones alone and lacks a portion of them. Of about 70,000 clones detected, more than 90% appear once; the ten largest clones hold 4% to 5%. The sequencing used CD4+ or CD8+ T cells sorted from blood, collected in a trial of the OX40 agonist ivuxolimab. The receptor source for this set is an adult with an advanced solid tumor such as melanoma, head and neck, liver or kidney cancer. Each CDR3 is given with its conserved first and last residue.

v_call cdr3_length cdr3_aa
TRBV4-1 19 CASSQATLTLAGVRGTQYF
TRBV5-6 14 CASSFLLANYGYTF
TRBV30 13 CAWRGQENQPQHF
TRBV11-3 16 CASSLGQGGGVETQYF
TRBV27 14 CASRSHSGANVLTF
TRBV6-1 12 CASSEASGEQYF
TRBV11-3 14 CASSFMLAGDEQYF
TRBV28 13 CASSRDPSYEQYF
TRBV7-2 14 CASSSRTGSHEQYF
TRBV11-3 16 CASSLEGTTSTDTQYF
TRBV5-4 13 CASSSGLGYEQYF
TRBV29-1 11 CSAGTVETQYF
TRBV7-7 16 CASSLPSSGRAGEQFF
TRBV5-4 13 CASSLGDLYEQYF
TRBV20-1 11 CSASGSDTQYF
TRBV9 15 CASSVLAGQTGELFF
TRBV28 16 CASSSYPQGNNQPQHF
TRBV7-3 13 CASRPDFTGELFF
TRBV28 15 CASSDGVAGANVLTF
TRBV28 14 CATTRTGSYNEQFF
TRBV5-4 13 CASSHRQVDEQFF
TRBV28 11 CASSSPRTQYF
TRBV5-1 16 CASSLEAGLVYNEQFF
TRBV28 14 CASSLLAGANVLTF
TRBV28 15 CASRDPGKSDEKLFF
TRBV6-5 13 CASRQGVGRSYTF
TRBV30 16 CAWSVQQAHSGNTIYF
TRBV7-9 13 CASSQSGANVLTF
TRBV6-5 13 CASSFSGEETQYF